The entry below describes one T cell receptor beta chain. Antigen specificity is unknown. The data were obtained in a study of CD8+ T cells in alopecia areata. The overall study: Twice daily, treated patients received 5 to 10 mg of oral tofacitinib. Tofacitinib therapy lasting 6 to 18 months was followed by 6 months off drug. Study-level points and caveats: Significant decreases in scalp clonality and expanded CD8+ clones followed tofacitinib treatment. Lesional scalp, notably in alopecia totalis/universalis, had clonality above that of normal scalp.

Treatment described: oral pan-JAK inhibitor, 5-10 mg twice daily. The authors extracted RNA and reverse transcribed it into cDNA as the sequencing template. Assay: immunoSEQ multiplex PCR; the TCRdb copy retains only in-frame clones and omits some. The sample yields 200,000 to 250,000 clones, approximately 67% seen once. The CDR3 length is 12 residues. The germline V and J ends were trimmed by 2 bases and 7 bases, with 8 bases remaining between them. Looked up from germline, CDR1 is MNHEY and CDR2 is SVGAGI. Sequenced here: CD4+ T cells sorted from blood, sampled at roughly week 45, from a patient treated with tofacitinib. This chain joins TRBV6-5 and TRBJ1-1; no firm D call. This TCR derives from a human donor with alopecia areata. The CDR3: CASSYPWGEAFF. CDR3 DNA sequence: TGTGCCAGCAGTTACCCGTGGGGTGAAGCTTTCTTT.